A single sample is the source of the 23 T cell receptor beta chains below, sequenced in a study of blood T cell repertoires in COVID-19. Profiled with immunoSEQ multiplex PCR; TCRdb holds only in-frame clones, not every one. The sample consists of about 200,000 clones, around nine tenths of them appearing once. The sequencing input was peripheral blood. The receptors originated from a man aged 50 or older with acute or convalescent COVID-19.

The rearrangement uses TRBV11-2 and TRBJ2-5; 7 bases match TRBD1. The ends lost 5 bases at V and 7 bases at J; junction bases unmatched: 16. CDR3 length equals 16 residues. From germline, CDR1 is SGHAT and CDR2 FQNNGV. The CDR3 is CASSPNQGQPFPTQYF. In DNA, the CDR3 is TGTGCCAGCAGCCCGAACCAGGGACAGCCTTTCCCGACCCAGTACTTC.

Concerning this clone itself: No DNA is shown, since the ends of the CDR3 on it are uncertain; the CDR3 is the one TCRdb lists. The chain employs TRBV6-1 and TRBJ2-5; TRBD2, the D gene given by the table, was not confirmed from the DNA. Looked up from germline, CDR1 is MNHNS and CDR2 is SASEGT. The CDR3 sequence runs 14 residues, both termini included. The CDR3: CASSSSGGQETQYF.

This sequence joins TRBV6-5 and TRBJ1-6, with TRBD1 matching 9 bases. The germline V gene has CDR1 MNHEY and CDR2 SVGAGI. V was clipped by 6 bases and J by 7 bases; unmatched bases: 1. CDR3 length equals 13 residues. CDR3 DNA: TGTGCCAGCAGCGGACAGGGGAATTCACCCCTCCACTTT. Protein product: CASSGQGNSPLHF.

V and J are TRBV5-1 and TRBJ1-1; possibly TRBD1 for D (6 bases). Germline V gene lookup returns CDR1 SGHRS and CDR2 YFSETQ. The V gene lost 7 bases and the J gene lost 5 bases, with 18 bases spanning the gap. The CDR3 has 14 amino acids. The CDR3 region has the DNA TGCGCCAGCGGTACACAGGGAGAGGGGACTGAAGCTTTCTTT. Its translation: CASGTQGEGTEAFF.

V is TRBV5-1 and J is TRBJ2-7; D perhaps matches TRBD2 (5 bases). V lost 2 bases, J lost 4 bases, and 16 bases lay in between. CDR3 length equals 15 residues. Germline V CDR1 and CDR2: SGHRS, YFSETQ. This CDR3 reads CASSFGLPMVYEQYF. CDR3 sequence (DNA): TGCGCCAGCAGCTTCGGACTGCCAATGGTTTACGAGCAGTACTTC.

The rearrangement uses TRBV7-2 and TRBJ2-3; TRBD1 might be the D (6 bases). From germline, CDR1 is SGHTA and CDR2 FQGNSA. Trimming shortened V by 1 base and J by 2 bases, and 10 bases separated the two germline ends. The CDR3 extends over 15 amino acids. CDR3 sequence: CASSLGTGNTDTQYF. CDR3 nucleotides: TGTGCCAGCAGCTTAGGCACAGGGAACACAGATACGCAGTATTTT.

The chain combines TRBV4-3 with TRBJ1-1; D is perhaps TRBD1 (5 bases). Between the trimmed V and J ends, which lost 0 bases and 6 bases, there was a span of 11 bases. Per germline, CDR1 LGHNA and CDR2 YSLEER. The CDR3 totals 14 residues. CDR3 nucleotide sequence: TGCGCCAGCAGCCAAGATCTCGGGGGATCTGAAGCTTTCTTT. Translating gives CASSQDLGGSEAFF.

This rearrangement joins TRBV15 to TRBJ2-7; 10 nucleotides agree with TRBD1. CDR1 is LNHNV, CDR2 YYDKDF, per germline (reference sequence). J gave up 2 bases and V 4 bases, and 2 bases lay outside the gene matches. This CDR3 contains 14 residues. The CDR3 nucleotides read TGTGCCACCAGCAACGACAGGGGGCCCTACGAGCAGTACGTC. Residues: CATSNDRGPYEQYV.

This rearrangement joins TRBV5-1 to TRBJ1-4; 12 bases map to TRBD1. The germline V gene encodes CDR1 SGHRS and CDR2 YFSETQ. The CDR3 is 21 amino acids. The junction had 17 bases not matched to a gene; V was cut back by 3 bases and J by 2 bases. The CDR3 is CASSSTYGTGGLILTNEKLFF. The DNA for the CDR3 is TGCGCCAGCAGCTCTACCTACGGGACAGGGGGCCTCATACTGACTAATGAAAAACTGTTTTTT.

The chain recombines TRBV5-1 with TRBJ2-2; 8 bases agree with TRBD2. Germline loops: CDR1 SGHRS, CDR2 YFSETQ. V shed 4 bases, J shed 5 bases, and the junction held 10 bases outside the gene matches. This CDR3 has 16 residues. The CDR3 spells CASSRSLAGSTGELFF. The CDR3 DNA reads TGCGCCAGCAGCCGGTCCTTAGCGGGATCTACCGGGGAGCTGTTTTTT.

V and J are TRBV6-5 and TRBJ2-3; D unresolved. The CDR3 has 14 residues. Germline-derived CDR1 and CDR2 are MNHEY and SVGAGI. The V gene lost 0 bases and the J gene lost 4 bases, with 8 bases spanning the gap. CDR3 sequence: CASSYSSRSDTQYF. The CDR3 bases are TGTGCCAGCAGTTACTCAAGCAGGTCAGATACGCAGTATTTT.

The chain has TRBV6-2 or TRBV6-3 and TRBJ2-1; D is unresolved. CDR3 length: 11 amino acids. V was cut by 5 bases and J by 5 bases, with 4 bases left in between. Per germline, CDR1 MNHEY and CDR2 SVGEGT. As DNA, the CDR3 is TGTGCCAGCAGTGTAAACAATGAGCAGTTCTTC. It specifies CASSVNNEQFF.

The genes are TRBV11-3 and TRBJ2-3, with 7 bases fitting TRBD1. Germline V gene lookup returns CDR1 SGHNT and CDR2 YENEEA. The J segment lost 2 bases and the V segment lost 5 bases, leaving 7 bases of the junction unmatched. There are 15 residues in the CDR3. The CDR3, as DNA: TGTGCCAGCAGCGCCCGGGACAGCCACACAGATACGCAGTATTTT. Its translation: CASSARDSHTDTQYF.

The chain joins TRBV5-1 to TRBJ1-2, with D tentatively TRBD1 (6 bases). V lost 6 bases and J 8 bases, leaving 17 bases between the germline ends. The germline gives CDR1 SGHRS, CDR2 YFSETQ. The CDR3 totals 13 residues. The chain's CDR3 is CASTTGSVEGYTF. Here the CDR3 DNA reads TGCGCCAGCACTACAGGGAGTGTGGAAGGCTACACCTTC.

The chain carries TRBV28 and TRBJ2-3; 12 positions agree with TRBD2. V lost 6 bases and J lost 2; bases outside the gene matches: 6. In germline, CDR1 is MDHEN, CDR2 SYDVKM. The CDR3 contains 16 residues. The CDR3 region has the DNA TGTGCCAGCAGCCCTCGACTAGCGGGGGCCACAGATACGCAGTATTTT. Encoded protein: CASSPRLAGATDTQYF.

CDR3: CASSQDRQVVRYGYTF. The CDR3 nucleotides are TGCGCCAGCAGCCAAGATCGGCAGGTGGTACGCTATGGCTACACCTTC. The chain joins TRBV4-1 to TRBJ1-2; unclear D gene. The CDR3 has 16 amino acids. Trimming left V 0 bases short and J 4 bases short, with 15 bases between. Per the germline V gene, CDR1 is MGHRA and CDR2 is YSYEKL.

The V and J genes are TRBV7-9 and TRBJ2-7; D might be TRBD1 (6 bases). V was pared by 5 bases and J by 6 bases, with 11 bases between. The CDR3 extends over 12 amino acids. In germline, CDR1 is SEHNR, CDR2 FQNEAQ (reference sequence). CDR3 coding DNA: TGTGCCAGCAGCCCCAAACAGGGCGAGCAGTACGTC. Protein sequence: CASSPKQGEQYV.

This clone turned up a few times. This chain connects TRBV6-5 to TRBJ2-2, with D maybe TRBD2 (7 bases). With 6 bases removed from V and 6 bases from J, the gap between germline ends came to 11 bases. Germline-derived CDR1 and CDR2 are MNHEY and SVGAGI. The CDR3 spans 13 residues. The CDR3 bases are TGTGCCAGCAGAAGGGGGGGGCCCGGGGAGCTGTTTTTT. Encoded protein: CASRRGGPGELFF.

V and J are TRBV5-6 and TRBJ2-1, with TRBD2 identical over 8 bases. This CDR3 has 15 residues. Germline loops: CDR1 SGHDT, CDR2 YYEEEE. V shed 1 base, J shed 4 bases, and the junction held 4 bases outside the gene matches. For the CDR3, the DNA is TGTGCCAGCAGCTTGATAGCGGGGAGGTACAATGAGCAGTTCTTC. Translating it yields CASSLIAGRYNEQFF.

The chain couples TRBV7-6 to TRBJ2-7, with 9 nucleotides matching TRBD1. This CDR3 is built from 13 residues. Unmatched junction bases numbered 4, after V lost 4 bases and J lost 6 bases. Germline CDR1 is SGHVS and CDR2 is FNYEAQ. The CDR3 sequence: CASSSGQGFEQYF. The CDR3, as DNA: TGTGCCAGCAGCTCGGGACAGGGTTTCGAGCAGTACTTC. Filled out from reference TRBV7-6 and TRBJ2-7, the complete variable domain reads GAGVSQSPRYKVTKRGQDVALRCDPISGHVSLYWYRQALGQGPEFLTYFNYEAQQDKSGLPNDRFSAERPEGSISTLTIQRTEQRDSAMYRCASSSGQGFEQYFGPGTRLTVT.

The chain couples TRBV19 to TRBJ2-3; 7 bases fit TRBD2. Germline V lookup: CDR1 LNHDA, CDR2 SQIVND (reference sequence). This CDR3 spans 15 amino acids. J gave up 2 bases and V 1 base, and 3 bases lay outside the gene matches. The CDR3 region is CASSIVGGVTDTQYF. CDR3 DNA: TGTGCCAGTAGTATAGTGGGGGGGGTCACAGATACGCAGTATTTT.

This clone was observed a few times. V is TRBV9 and J is TRBJ1-1, with D maybe TRBD1 (5 bases). The CDR3 runs to 13 residues. Germline V gene lookup returns CDR1 SGDLS and CDR2 YYNGEE. V lost 6 bases, J lost 10 bases, and 19 bases lay in between. The CDR3, as DNA: TGTGCCAGCACCAGGGTAGACGGTGTAGGAGCTTTCTTT. Its translation: CASTRVDGVGAFF.

V is TRBV7-6 and J is TRBJ1-2, with D possibly TRBD1 on 5 matching bases. The CDR3 loop spans 13 amino acids. V lost 0 bases to trimming and J lost 6 bases, with 8 bases between them. CDR1 SGHVS and CDR2 FNYEAQ come from the germline V gene. CDR3 residues: CASSLAGVDGYTF. The CDR3 region has the DNA TGTGCCAGCAGCTTAGCAGGGGTGGATGGCTACACCTTC.